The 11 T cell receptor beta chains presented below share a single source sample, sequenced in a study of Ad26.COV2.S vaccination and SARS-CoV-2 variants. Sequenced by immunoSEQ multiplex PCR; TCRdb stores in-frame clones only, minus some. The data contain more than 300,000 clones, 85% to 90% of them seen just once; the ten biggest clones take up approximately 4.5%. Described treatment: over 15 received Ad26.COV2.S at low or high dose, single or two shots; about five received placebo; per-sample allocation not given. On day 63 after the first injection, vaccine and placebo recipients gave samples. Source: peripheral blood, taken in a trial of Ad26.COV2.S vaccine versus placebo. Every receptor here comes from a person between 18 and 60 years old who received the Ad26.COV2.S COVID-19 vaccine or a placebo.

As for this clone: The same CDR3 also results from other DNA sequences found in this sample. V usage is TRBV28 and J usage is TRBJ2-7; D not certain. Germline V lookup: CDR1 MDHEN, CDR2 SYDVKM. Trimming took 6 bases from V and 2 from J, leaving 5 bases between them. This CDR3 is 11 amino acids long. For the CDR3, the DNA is TGTGCCAGCAGCCTGACCTACGAGCAGTACTTC. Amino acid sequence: CASSLTYEQYF.

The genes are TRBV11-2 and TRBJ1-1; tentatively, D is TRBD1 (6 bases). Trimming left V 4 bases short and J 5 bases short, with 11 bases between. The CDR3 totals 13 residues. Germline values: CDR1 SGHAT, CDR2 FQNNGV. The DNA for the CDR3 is TGTGCCAGCAGCTCCCACAGGGAAACTGAAGCTTTCTTT. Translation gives CASSSHRETEAFF.

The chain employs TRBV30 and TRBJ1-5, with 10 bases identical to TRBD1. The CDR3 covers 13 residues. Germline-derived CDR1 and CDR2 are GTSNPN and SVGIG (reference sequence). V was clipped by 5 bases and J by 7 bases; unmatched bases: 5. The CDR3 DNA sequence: TGTGCCTGGGGGGACAGGGGAGACCAGCCCCAGCATTTT. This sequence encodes CAWGDRGDQPQHF. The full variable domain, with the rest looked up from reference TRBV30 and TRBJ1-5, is SQTIHQWPATLVQPVGSPLSLECTVEGTSNPNLYWYRQAAGRGLQLLFYSVGIGQISSEVPQNLSASRPQDRQFILSSKKLLLSDSGFYLCAWGDRGDQPQHFGDGTRLSIL.

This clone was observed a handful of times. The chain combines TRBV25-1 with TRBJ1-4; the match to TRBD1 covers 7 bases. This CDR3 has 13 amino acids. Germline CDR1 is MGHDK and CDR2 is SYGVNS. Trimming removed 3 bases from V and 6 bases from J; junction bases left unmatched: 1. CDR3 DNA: TGTGCCAGCAGTGATGGGACAGATGAAAAACTGTTTTTT. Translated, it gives CASSDGTDEKLFF.

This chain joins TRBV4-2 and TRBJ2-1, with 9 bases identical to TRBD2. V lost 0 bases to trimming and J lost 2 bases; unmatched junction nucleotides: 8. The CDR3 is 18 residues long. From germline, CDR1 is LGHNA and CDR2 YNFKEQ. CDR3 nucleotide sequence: TGTGCCAGCAGCCAAGATCACGGGCGGGAGGGGACCTACAATGAGCAGTTCTTC. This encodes CASSQDHGREGTYNEQFF.

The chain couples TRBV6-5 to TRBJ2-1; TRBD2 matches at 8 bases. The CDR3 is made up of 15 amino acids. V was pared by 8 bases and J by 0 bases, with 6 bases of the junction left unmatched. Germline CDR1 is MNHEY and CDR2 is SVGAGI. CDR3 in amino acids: CASVSGISSYNEQFF. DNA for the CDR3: TGTGCCAGCGTTAGCGGGATCAGCTCCTACAATGAGCAGTTCTTC.

As DNA, the CDR3 is TGTGCCAGCAGCTCCTATGACAGGGTGGTCTATGGCTACACCTTC. It codes for CASSSYDRVVYGYTF. This chain uses TRBV7-9 with TRBJ1-2; 7 bases agree with TRBD1. V lost 4 bases to trimming and J lost 4 bases; unmatched junction nucleotides: 9. Germline CDR1 is SEHNR and CDR2 is FQNEAQ (reference sequence). The CDR3 has 15 amino acids. The full variable domain, in which reference TRBV7-9 and TRBJ1-2 provide the parts outside the CDR3, is DTGVSQNPRHKITKRGQNVTFRCDPISEHNRLYWYRQTLGQGPEFLTYFQNEAQLEKSRLLSDRFSAERPKGSFSTLEIQRTEQGDSAMYLCASSSYDRVVYGYTFGSGTRLTVV.

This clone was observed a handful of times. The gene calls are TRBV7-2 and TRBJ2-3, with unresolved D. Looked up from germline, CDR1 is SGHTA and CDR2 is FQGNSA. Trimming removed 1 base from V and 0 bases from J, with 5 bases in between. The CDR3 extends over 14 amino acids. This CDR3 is CASSLVQSTDTQYF. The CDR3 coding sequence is TGTGCCAGCAGCTTAGTCCAGAGCACAGATACGCAGTATTTT. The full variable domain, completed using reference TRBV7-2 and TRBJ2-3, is GAGVSQSPSNKVTEKGKDVELRCDPISGHTALYWYRQSLGQGLEFLIYFQGNSAPDKSGLPSDRFSAERTGGSVSTLTIQRTQQEDSAVYLCASSLVQSTDTQYFGPGTRLTVL.

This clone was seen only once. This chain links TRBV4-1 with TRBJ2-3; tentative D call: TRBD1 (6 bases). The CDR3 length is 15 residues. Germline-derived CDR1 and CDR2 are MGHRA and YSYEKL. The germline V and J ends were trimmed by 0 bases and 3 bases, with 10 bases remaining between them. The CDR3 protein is CASSQEPGETDTQYF. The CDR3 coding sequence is TGCGCCAGCAGCCAAGAACCAGGGGAGACAGATACGCAGTATTTT.

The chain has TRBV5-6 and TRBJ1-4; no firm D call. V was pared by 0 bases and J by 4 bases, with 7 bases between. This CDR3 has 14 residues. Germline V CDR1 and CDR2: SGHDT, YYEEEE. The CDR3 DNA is TGTGCCAGCAGCTTGGACATGAGTAATGAAAAACTGTTTTTT. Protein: CASSLDMSNEKLFF.

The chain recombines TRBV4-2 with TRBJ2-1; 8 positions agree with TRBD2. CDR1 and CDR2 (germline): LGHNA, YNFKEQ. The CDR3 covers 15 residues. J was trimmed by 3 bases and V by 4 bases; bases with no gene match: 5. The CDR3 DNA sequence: TGTGCCAGCAGCCTTACTAGCGGAGACTACAATGAGCAGTTCTTC. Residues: CASSLTSGDYNEQFF.